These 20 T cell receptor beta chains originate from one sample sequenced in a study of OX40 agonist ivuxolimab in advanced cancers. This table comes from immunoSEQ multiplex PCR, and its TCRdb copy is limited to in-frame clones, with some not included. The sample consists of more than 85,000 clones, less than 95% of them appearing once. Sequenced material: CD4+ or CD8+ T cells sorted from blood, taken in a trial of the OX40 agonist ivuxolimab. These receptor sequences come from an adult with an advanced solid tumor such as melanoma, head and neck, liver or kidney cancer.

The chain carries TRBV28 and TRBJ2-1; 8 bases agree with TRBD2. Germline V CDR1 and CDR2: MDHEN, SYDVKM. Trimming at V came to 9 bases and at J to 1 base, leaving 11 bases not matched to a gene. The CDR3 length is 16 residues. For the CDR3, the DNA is TGTGCCAGTGAAAACGGGGGGGCGTCGTCCTACAATGAGCAGTTCTTC. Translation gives CASENGGASSYNEQFF. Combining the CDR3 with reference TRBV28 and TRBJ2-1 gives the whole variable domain DVKVTQSSRYLVKRTGEKVFLECVQDMDHENMFWYRQDPGLGLRLIYFSYDVKMKEKGDIPEGYSVSREKKERFSLILESASTNQTSMYLCASENGGASSYNEQFFGPGTRLTVL.

CDR3 protein: CASSLAGGFSYNEQFF. CDR3 coding DNA: TGTGCCAGCAGCTTGGCCGGGGGGTTTTCCTACAATGAGCAGTTCTTC. This chain uses TRBV5-4 with TRBJ2-1, with TRBD2 matching over 7 bases. The V gene's germline CDR1 is SGHNT and CDR2 YYREEE (reference sequence). J lost 1 base, V lost 0 bases, and 4 bases had no gene match. CDR3 length: 16 residues.

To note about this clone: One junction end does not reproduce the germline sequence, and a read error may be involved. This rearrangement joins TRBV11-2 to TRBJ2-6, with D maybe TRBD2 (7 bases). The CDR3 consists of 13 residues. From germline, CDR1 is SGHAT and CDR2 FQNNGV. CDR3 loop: CASSSPGAGARIF. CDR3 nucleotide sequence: TGTGCCAGCAGCTCCCCGGGGGCGGGGGCGCGAATTTTC.

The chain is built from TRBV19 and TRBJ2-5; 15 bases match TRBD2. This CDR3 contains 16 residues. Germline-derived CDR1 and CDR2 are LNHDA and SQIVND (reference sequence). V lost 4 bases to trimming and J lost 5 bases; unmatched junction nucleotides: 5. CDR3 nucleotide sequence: TGTGCCAGTAGTAGTAGAGGACTAGCGGGAGGGGAGACCCAGTACTTC. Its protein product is CASSSRGLAGGETQYF.

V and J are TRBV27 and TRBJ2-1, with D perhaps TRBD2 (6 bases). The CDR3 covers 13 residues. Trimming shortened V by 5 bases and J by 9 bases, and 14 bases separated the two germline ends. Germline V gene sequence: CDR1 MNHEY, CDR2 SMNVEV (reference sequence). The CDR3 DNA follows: TGTGCCAGCAGTCTGGAGGAGGGCTTTGAGCAGTTCTTC. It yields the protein CASSLEEGFEQFF.

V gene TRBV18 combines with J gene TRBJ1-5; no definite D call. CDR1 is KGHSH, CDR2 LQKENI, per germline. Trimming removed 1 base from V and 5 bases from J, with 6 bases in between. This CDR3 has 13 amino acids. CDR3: CASSPLVDQPQHF. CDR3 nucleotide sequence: TGTGCCAGCTCACCACTCGTGGATCAGCCCCAGCATTTT.

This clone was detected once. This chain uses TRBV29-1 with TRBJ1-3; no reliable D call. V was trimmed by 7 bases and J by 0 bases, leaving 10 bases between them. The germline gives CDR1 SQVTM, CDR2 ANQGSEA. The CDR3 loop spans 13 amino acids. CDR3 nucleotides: TGCAGCGCCCGACACCCCTCTGGAAACACCATATATTTT. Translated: CSARHPSGNTIYF.

CDR3 residues: CASSILRRGSKETQYF. CDR3 coding DNA: TGTGCCAGCAGCATCCTTCGACGGGGCAGTAAAGAGACCCAGTACTTC. This chain connects TRBV2 to TRBJ2-5; D tentatively fits TRBD1 or TRBD2 (5 bases each). V gave up 6 bases and J gave up 3 bases, with 20 bases separating them. Germline CDR1 SNHLY, CDR2 FYNNEI. The CDR3 sequence is 16 residues long.

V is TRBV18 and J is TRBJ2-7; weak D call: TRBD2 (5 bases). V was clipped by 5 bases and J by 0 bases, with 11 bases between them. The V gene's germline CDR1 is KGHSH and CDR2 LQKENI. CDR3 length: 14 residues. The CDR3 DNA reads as TGTGCCAGCTCATCCCCAGCGGACTCCTACGAGCAGTACTTC. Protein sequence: CASSSPADSYEQYF.

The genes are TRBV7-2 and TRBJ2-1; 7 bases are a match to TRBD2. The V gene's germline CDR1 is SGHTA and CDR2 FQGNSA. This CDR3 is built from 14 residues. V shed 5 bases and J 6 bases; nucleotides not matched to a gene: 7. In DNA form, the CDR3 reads TGTGCCAGCAGCCTTGGCGGGAGTAGCAATGAGCAGTTCTTC. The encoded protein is CASSLGGSSNEQFF.

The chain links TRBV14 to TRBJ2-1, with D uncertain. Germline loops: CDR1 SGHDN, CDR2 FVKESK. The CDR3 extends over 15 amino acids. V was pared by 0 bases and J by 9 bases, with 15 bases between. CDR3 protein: CASSQDRQPLGEQFF. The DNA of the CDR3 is TGTGCCAGCAGCCAAGATCGGCAGCCCCTGGGTGAGCAGTTCTTC.

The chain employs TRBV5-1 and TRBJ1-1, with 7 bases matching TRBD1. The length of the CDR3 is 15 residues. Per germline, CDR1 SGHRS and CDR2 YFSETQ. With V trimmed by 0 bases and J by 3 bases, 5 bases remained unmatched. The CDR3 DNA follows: TGCGCCAGCAGCTTGGAACAGGGGAAGCACACTGAAGCTTTCTTT. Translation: CASSLEQGKHTEAFF.

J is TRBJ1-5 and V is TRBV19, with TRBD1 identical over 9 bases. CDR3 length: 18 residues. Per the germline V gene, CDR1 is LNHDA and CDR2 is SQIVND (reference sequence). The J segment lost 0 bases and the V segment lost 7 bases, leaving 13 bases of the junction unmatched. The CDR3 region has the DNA TGTGCCAGTACTATGGGACAGGGACCTTCCTATAGCAATCAGCCCCAGCATTTT. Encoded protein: CASTMGQGPSYSNQPQHF.

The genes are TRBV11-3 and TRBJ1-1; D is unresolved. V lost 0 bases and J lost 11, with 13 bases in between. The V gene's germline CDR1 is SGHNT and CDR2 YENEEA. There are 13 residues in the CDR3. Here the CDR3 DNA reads TGTGCCAGCAGCTTAGACGGTTCCGGTAGGGCTTTCTTT. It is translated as CASSLDGSGRAFF.

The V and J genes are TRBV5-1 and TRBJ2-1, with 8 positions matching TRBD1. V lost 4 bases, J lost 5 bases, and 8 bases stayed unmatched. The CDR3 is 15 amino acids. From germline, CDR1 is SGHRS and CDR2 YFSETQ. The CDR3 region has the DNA TGCGCCAGCAGCCCGGGACAGGAAGGGCACAATGAGCAGTTCTTC. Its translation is CASSPGQEGHNEQFF.

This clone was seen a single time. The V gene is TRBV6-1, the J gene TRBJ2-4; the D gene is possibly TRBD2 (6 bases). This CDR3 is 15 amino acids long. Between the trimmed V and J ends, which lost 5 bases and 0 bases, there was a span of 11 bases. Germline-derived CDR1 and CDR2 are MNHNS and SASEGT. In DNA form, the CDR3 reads TGTGCCAGCAGTATGGGACTTCCAGCCAAAAACATTCAGTACTTC. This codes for CASSMGLPAKNIQYF.

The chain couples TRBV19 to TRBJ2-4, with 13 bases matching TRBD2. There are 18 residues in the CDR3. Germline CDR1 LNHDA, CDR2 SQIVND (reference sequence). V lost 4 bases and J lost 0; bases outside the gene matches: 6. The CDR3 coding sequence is TGTGCCAGTAGTACCCGGACTAGCGGGGGCCTAGCCAAAAACATTCAGTACTTC. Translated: CASSTRTSGGLAKNIQYF.

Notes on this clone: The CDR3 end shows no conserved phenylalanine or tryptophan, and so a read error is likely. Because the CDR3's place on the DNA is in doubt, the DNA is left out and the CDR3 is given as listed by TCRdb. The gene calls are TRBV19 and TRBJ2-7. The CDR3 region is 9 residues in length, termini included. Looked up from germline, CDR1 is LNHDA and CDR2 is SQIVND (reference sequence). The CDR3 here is CATICWDLL.

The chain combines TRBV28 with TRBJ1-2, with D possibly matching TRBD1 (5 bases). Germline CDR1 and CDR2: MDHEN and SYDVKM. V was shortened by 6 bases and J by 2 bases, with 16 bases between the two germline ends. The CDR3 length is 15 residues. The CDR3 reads CASSRDLSGNYGYTF. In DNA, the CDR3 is TGTGCCAGCAGCCGGGACCTTAGCGGGAACTATGGCTACACCTTC.

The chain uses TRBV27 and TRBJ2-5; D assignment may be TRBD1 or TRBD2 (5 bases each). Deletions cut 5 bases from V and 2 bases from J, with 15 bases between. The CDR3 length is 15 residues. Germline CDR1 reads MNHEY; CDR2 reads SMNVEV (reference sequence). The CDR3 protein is CASSPLGVAQETQYF. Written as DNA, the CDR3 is TGTGCCAGCAGTCCCCTGGGGGTAGCACAAGAGACCCAGTACTTC.